This is a list of T cell receptor beta chains from one sample in a study of Graves' ophthalmopathy and Graves' hyperthyroidism. TCRdb ran MiXCR on the multiplex PCR reads and lists one entry per CDR3 protein. The sample includes about 400,000 distinct CDR3 sequences, 18% seen only once; the top ten take about 1.4%. The specimen sequenced was peripheral blood. The receptors here all came from a woman aged 18-29 years with Graves' ophthalmopathy. CDR3s include the opening cysteine and the closing phenylalanine or tryptophan. The order of the fields is D gene, clone size, J gene, V gene, CDR3 DNA, CDR3 protein. D genes are given only for firm matches. Only part of the rows carry a size: once, few, many, or a class if the clone is expanded.

TRBD1 | . | TRBJ1-2 | TRBV6-1 | TGTGCCAGCACCCCCCGAACAGGGGGAAAGGGCTACACCTTC | CASTPRTGGKGYTF
TRBD2 | . | TRBJ2-2 | TRBV9 | TGTGCCAGCAGCGGAAATAGCGGGAGGGCCCTAACCGGGGAGCTGTTTTTT | CASSGNSGRALTGELFF
. | few | TRBJ1-1 | TRBV6-1 | TGTGCCAGCATCCGTGGGGAATCTGAAGCTTTCTTT | CASIRGESEAFF
. | many | TRBJ1-1 | TRBV28 | TGTGCCAGCAGTTTATCCGCCCGACAAGAAGCTTTCTTT | CASSLSARQEAFF
. | . | TRBJ2-7 | TRBV24-1 | TGTGCCACCAGTGACAGGAGTAACTACGAGCAGTACTTC | CATSDRSNYEQYF
. | . | TRBJ1-2 | TRBV6-1 | TGTGCCAGCAGTGAACATGGGGCTCTGGAAGTCGGCTACACCTTC | CASSEHGALEVGYTF
. | many | TRBJ2-5 | TRBV29-1 | TGCAGCGTTGTATTAGGGTGGGAGACCCAGTACTTC | CSVVLGWETQYF
TRBD1 | . | TRBJ2-2 | TRBV7-8 | TGTGCCAGCAGCTTAAGGGGGACAGGGGGCTACGGGGAGCTGTTTTTT | CASSLRGTGGYGELFF
TRBD1 | . | TRBJ1-1 | TRBV28 | TGTGCCAGCAGTTTATTCGCCGGGACAGCTGAAGCTTTCTTT | CASSLFAGTAEAFF
TRBD2 | many | TRBJ2-7 | TRBV7-2 | TGTGCCAGCAGCCCACGGGCTAGCGGGAGAGCCGAGCAGTACTTC | CASSPRASGRAEQYF
. | many | TRBJ1-1 | TRBV6-2/TRBV6-3 | TGTGCCAGCACCCACGGGGGGAAAACTGAAGCTTTCTTT | CASTHGGKTEAFF
TRBD1 | many | TRBJ1-1 | TRBV6-2/TRBV6-3 | TGTGCCAGCAGTTACTCGAGGGGACAGGGCTTTACTGAAGCTTTCTTT | CASSYSRGQGFTEAFF
TRBD1 | many | TRBJ1-2 | TRBV15 | TGTGCCACCAGCACTCCACCGGGACAGGGGGGAACTAACTATGGCTACACCTTC | CATSTPPGQGGTNYGYTF
. | many | TRBJ1-5 | TRBV7-2 | TGTGCCAGCAGCTTAGCGCGGCAGACTAGCAATCAGCCCCAGCATTTT | CASSLARQTSNQPQHF
. | many | TRBJ2-7 | TRBV28 | TGTGCCAGCAGCAATTTCGTAGGGACTGTTAGCTCCTACGAGCAGTACTTC | CASSNFVGTVSSYEQYF
. | many | TRBJ2-2 | TRBV2 | TGTGCCAGCGAAGCTACCCATACAGGGGCGGGGACCGGGGAGCTGTTTTTT | CASEATHTGAGTGELFF
TRBD1 | . | TRBJ2-7 | TRBV7-6 | TGTGCCAGCAGCCCCAGGACAGGAGCTCGGGAGCAGTACTTC | CASSPRTGAREQYF
. | many | TRBJ2-1 | TRBV10-3 | TGTGCCATCAGCCCAAACAACAATGAGCAGTTCTTC | CAISPNNNEQFF
TRBD1 | . | TRBJ2-7 | TRBV20-1 | TGCAGTGCTAGAATGGACAGGGGTCTCGAGCAGTACTTC | CSARMDRGLEQYF
. | many | TRBJ1-1 | TRBV5-1 | TGCGCCGGCAGCCCCGAAAGGGGGAGCACTGAAGCTTTCTTT | CAGSPERGSTEAFF
. | . | TRBJ1-1 | TRBV2 | TGTGCCAGTAGTTGGGGAAAGAACACTGAAGCTTTCTTT | CASSWGKNTEAFF
TRBD1 | many | TRBJ1-6 | TRBV27 | TGTGCCAGCAGTTCCCCACAGGGGGTCGGGTCCTATAATTCACCCCTCCACTTT | CASSSPQGVGSYNSPLHF
. | many | TRBJ2-7 | TRBV7-9 | TGTGCCAGCAGCCTACCCGGGCTGGGGAGCTACGAGCAGTACTTC | CASSLPGLGSYEQYF
. | many | TRBJ2-5 | TRBV10-3 | TGTGCCATCAGTGCCGAGTCCACAGGCCTGCGAGAGACCCAGTACTTC | CAISAESTGLRETQYF
TRBD1 | . | TRBJ1-5 | TRBV9 | TGTGCCAGCAGCGTATCGGACAGGAACAATCAGCCCCAGCATTTT | CASSVSDRNNQPQHF
TRBD1 | many | TRBJ1-2 | TRBV27 | TGTGCCAGCAGGGGGACAGGCCATAACTATGGCTACACCTTC | CASRGTGHNYGYTF
TRBD1 | many | TRBJ1-1 | TRBV3-1 | TGTGCCAGCAGCCACAACAGGGGGGTTGAAGCTTTCTTT | CASSHNRGVEAFF
. | . | TRBJ1-1 | TRBV29-1 | TGCAGCGTTGAACACGGCGGGAACACTGAAGCTTTCTTT | CSVEHGGNTEAFF
. | . | TRBJ1-3 | TRBV29-1 | TGCAGCGCCGTGACAGACTCTGGAAACACCATATATTTT | CSAVTDSGNTIYF
TRBD2 | . | TRBJ2-7 | TRBV28 | TGTGCCAGCAGTTTATTGGCGGGGGGACGATACGAGCAGTACTTC | CASSLLAGGRYEQYF
. | many | TRBJ1-2 | TRBV6-5 | TGTGCCAGCAGTTACGTGGGACTCTATATGTCGGGCTACACCTTC | CASSYVGLYMSGYTF